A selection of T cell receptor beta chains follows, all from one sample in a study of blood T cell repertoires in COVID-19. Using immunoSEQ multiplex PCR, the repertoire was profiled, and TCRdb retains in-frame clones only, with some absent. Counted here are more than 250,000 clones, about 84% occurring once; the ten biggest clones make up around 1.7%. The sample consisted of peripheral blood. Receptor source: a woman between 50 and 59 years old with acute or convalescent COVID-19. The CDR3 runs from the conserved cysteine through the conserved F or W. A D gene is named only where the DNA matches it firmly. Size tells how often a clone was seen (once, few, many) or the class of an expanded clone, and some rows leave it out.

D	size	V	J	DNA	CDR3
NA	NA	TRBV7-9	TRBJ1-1	TGTGCCAGCAGCTTCCCGTGGGCCATGAACACTGAAGCTTTCTTT	CASSFPWAMNTEAFF
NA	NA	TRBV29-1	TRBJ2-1	TGCAGCGCCCAGGGTTCCTGGGAGGAGGGCGATGAGCAGTTCTTC	CSAQGSWEEGDEQFF
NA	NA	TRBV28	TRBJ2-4	TGTGCCAGCAGTTTACAGGTGCCCAAAAACATTCAGTACTTC	CASSLQVPKNIQYF
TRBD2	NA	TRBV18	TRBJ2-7	TGTGCCAGCTCACCCCCGGGACTAGCTGGCTACGAGCAGTACTTC	CASSPPGLAGYEQYF
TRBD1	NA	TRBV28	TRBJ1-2	TGTGCCAGCAGTCGGGACAGGAACTATGGCTACACCTTC	CASSRDRNYGYTF
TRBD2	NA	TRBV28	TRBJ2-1	TGTGCCAGCAGCCCGCCCCCCTCAGCGAGCGGGAGGTACAATGAGCAGTTCTTC	CASSPPPSASGRYNEQFF
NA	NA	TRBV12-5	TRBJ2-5	TGTGCTAGTGGCCACGGAGAGACCCAGTACTTC	CASGHGETQYF
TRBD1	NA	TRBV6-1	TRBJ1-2	TGTGCCAGCGGACAGGCCTATGGCTACACCTTC	CASGQAYGYTF
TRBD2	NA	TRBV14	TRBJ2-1	TGTGCCAGCAGCCACGACCGACTAGCGGGTCCCTACAATGAGCAGTTCTTC	CASSHDRLAGPYNEQFF
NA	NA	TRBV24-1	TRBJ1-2	TGTGCCACCAGTGATACAGGGACCTATGGCTACACCTTC	CATSDTGTYGYTF
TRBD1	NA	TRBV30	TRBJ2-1	TGTGCCTCCCGCGAAAGGATCGCCGGGACAGGGAGGAGGAATGAGCAGTTCTTC	CASRERIAGTGRRNEQFF
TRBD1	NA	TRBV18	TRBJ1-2	TGTGCCAGCTCATTAACAGGGGACCCAAACTATGGCTACACCTTC	CASSLTGDPNYGYTF
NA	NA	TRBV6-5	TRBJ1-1	TGTGCCAGCAGTTCCGAGATTGGAGCTTTCTTT	CASSSEIGAFF
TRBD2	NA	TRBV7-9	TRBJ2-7	TGTGCCAGCAGCTTAGCGGGTCAAGGGCGGGGGTACTCCTACGAGCAGTACTTC	CASSLAGQGRGYSYEQYF
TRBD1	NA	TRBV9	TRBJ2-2	TGTGCCAGCAGCGTAGGGGACAGGGGTTGGACCGGGGAGCTGTTTTTT	CASSVGDRGWTGELFF
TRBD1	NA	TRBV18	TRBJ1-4	TGTGCCAGCTCACGACAGGGAAATGAAAAACTGTTTTTT	CASSRQGNEKLFF
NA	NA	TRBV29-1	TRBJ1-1	TGCAGCGCTATAAAGGGGGGGGACACTGAAGCTTTCTTT	CSAIKGGDTEAFF
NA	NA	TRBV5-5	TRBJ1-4	TGTGCCAGCAGCTTGGCGGGGGGCGAAAAACTGTTTTTT	CASSLAGGEKLFF
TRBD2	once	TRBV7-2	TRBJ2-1	TGTGCCAGCAGCTTAGCGCCCGGGAGGAGTGCCTACAATGAGCAGTTCTTC	CASSLAPGRSAYNEQFF
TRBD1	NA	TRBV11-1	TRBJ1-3	TGTGCCAGCAGCTTAATACAGGGGGCTGCCGGAGACACCATATATTTT	CASSLIQGAAGDTIYF
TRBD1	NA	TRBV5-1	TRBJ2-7	TGCGCCAGCAGCTTAGGGACAGGGGTCCGCGAGCAGTACTTC	CASSLGTGVREQYF
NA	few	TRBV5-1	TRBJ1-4	TGCGCCAGCAGCCCACGCAGTGCAACTAATGAAAAACTGTTTTTT	CASSPRSATNEKLFF
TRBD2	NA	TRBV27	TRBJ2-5	TGTGCCAGCAGTGACACTAGCGGGAGTCTTGAGACCCAGTACTTC	CASSDTSGSLETQYF
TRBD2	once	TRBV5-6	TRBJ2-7	TGTGCCAGCAGCGAAGGACTAGCGGGAGTGTACGAGCAGTACTTC	CASSEGLAGVYEQYF
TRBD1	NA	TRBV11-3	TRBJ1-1	TGTGCCAGCAGCCTACAGGGGGCGAGTACTGAAGCTTTCTTT	CASSLQGASTEAFF
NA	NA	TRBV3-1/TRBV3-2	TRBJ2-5	TGTGCCAGCAGCCAAGATCTCCCGGGGACCCAGTACTTC	CASSQDLPGTQYF